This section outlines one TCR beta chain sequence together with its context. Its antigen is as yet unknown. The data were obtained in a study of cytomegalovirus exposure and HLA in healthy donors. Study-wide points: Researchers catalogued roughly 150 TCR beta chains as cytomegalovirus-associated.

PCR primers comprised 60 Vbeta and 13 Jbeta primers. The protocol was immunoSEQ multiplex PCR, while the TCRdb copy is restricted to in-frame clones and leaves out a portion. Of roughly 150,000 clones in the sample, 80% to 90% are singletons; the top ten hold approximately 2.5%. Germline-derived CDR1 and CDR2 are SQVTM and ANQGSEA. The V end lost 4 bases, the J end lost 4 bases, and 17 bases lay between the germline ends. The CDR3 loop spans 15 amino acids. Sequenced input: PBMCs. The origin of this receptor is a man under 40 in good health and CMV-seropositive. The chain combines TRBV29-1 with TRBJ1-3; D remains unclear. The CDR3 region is CSVVPLGGGGNTIYF. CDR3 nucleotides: TGCAGCGTTGTTCCTTTGGGCGGAGGGGGAAACACCATATATTTT.